These 23 T cell receptor beta chains were all obtained from the same sample, sequenced in a study of control samples from healthy donors and cancer patients. The protocol was immunoSEQ multiplex PCR, while the TCRdb copy is restricted to in-frame clones and leaves out a portion. The top ten hold 4.9% of the sample, which has 130,000 to 150,000 clones, roughly 89% seen once. Sequencing was carried out using blood. All receptors derive from a man aged 25-45 years in good health.

The chain links TRBV5-4 to TRBJ2-2; 16 nucleotides agree with TRBD2. After removal of 4 bases from V and 6 bases from J, the junction contained 6 bases not matched to a gene. Per the germline V gene, CDR1 is SGHNT and CDR2 is YYREEE (reference sequence). This CDR3 region has 17 residues. The CDR3 protein is CASSPGTSGRGAGELFF. DNA for the CDR3: TGTGCCAGCAGCCCAGGGACTAGCGGGAGGGGAGCCGGGGAGCTGTTTTTT.

As for this clone: The same CDR3 can be traced to other DNA sequences in this sample. The chain combines TRBV6-2 or TRBV6-3 with TRBJ2-7, with TRBD2 matching over 11 bases. The germline gives CDR1 MNHEY, CDR2 SVGEGT. With V trimmed by 2 bases and J by 0 bases, 0 bases remained unmatched. This CDR3 comprises 15 residues. CDR3 in DNA: TGTGCCAGCAGTTACCTAGCGGGAGGCTCCTACGAGCAGTACTTC. Translation: CASSYLAGGSYEQYF.

This chain links TRBV7-2 with TRBJ1-5; D gene unclear. The CDR3 is made up of 13 amino acids. Per germline, CDR1 SGHTA and CDR2 FQGNSA. The V and J ends lost 3 bases and 7 bases respectively, with 10 bases between them. CDR3 sequence reads: CASSLGDLQPQHF. DNA of the CDR3: TGTGCCAGCAGCTTGGGAGATCTCCAGCCCCAGCATTTT.

The gene calls are TRBV24-1 and TRBJ2-1; tentative D call: TRBD2 (7 bases). The CDR3 has 16 amino acids. Germline V gives CDR1 KGHDR, CDR2 SFDVKD. The ends were cut back, 4 bases at V and 5 bases at J, with 17 bases in the middle. The CDR3 protein is CATSEGGAGPNNEQFF. The CDR3 DNA follows: TGTGCCACCAGTGAAGGGGGGGCGGGACCTAACAATGAGCAGTTCTTC.

The chain carries TRBV11-2 and TRBJ2-7, with D possibly called TRBD1 or TRBD2 (5 bases each). Between the trimmed V and J ends, which lost 5 bases and 9 bases, there was a span of 26 bases. The CDR3 loop spans 16 amino acids. Germline CDR1 SGHAT, CDR2 FQNNGV. The CDR3 nucleotides read TGTGCCAGCAGCAGTACCGGGACCCCGTCCATGACCCGGCAGTACTTC. Residues: CASSSTGTPSMTRQYF.

The chain recombines TRBV5-5 with TRBJ1-2, with 7 bases that match TRBD1. CDR3 size: 14 residues. CDR1 is SGHKS, CDR2 YYEKEE, per germline (reference sequence). V trimming: 0 bases; J trimming: 4 bases; junction bases outside the gene matches: 3. The CDR3 region has the DNA TGTGCCAGCAGCTTGGGCCCAGGGGGCTATGGCTACACCTTC. It is translated as CASSLGPGGYGYTF.

In this sample, this clone turned up a few times. V gene TRBV29-1 combines with J gene TRBJ1-1, with 9 bases that match TRBD1. V dropped 6 bases and J dropped 0; count of bases not matched to a gene: 2. CDR1 is SQVTM and CDR2 is ANQGSEA in the germline V gene. The CDR3 spans 13 residues. The CDR3 nucleotides read TGCAGCGTAGGGACAGGGTTGAACACTGAAGCTTTCTTT. It encodes CSVGTGLNTEAFF.

The chain employs TRBV21-1 and TRBJ2-3; the D call of TRBD2 is as the table states it, not checked on the DNA. TRBV21-1 is deemed a pseudogene. The CDR3 runs to 16 residues. The CDR3 spells CASSPPGLAGVDTQYF. The CDR3 DNA reads TGTGCCAGCAGCCCCCCGGGACTAGCGGGAGTAGATACGCAGTATTTT.

The chain combines TRBV15 with TRBJ2-7, with D possibly being TRBD1 or TRBD2 (5 bases each). The CDR3 is made up of 15 amino acids. Germline CDR1 is LNHNV and CDR2 is YYDKDF (reference sequence). V lost 1 base to trimming and J lost 3 bases, with 13 bases between them. The DNA of the CDR3 is TGTGCCACCAGCAGAGTCGGGACGGCAGACTACGAGCAGTACTTC. As protein: CATSRVGTADYEQYF.

The rearrangement links TRBV5-1 to TRBJ2-3; TRBD2 matches at 7 bases. The CDR3 loop spans 16 amino acids. The V gene's germline CDR1 is SGHRS and CDR2 YFSETQ. Trimming took 0 bases from V and 4 from J; bases not matched to a gene: 8. In nucleotides, the CDR3 is TGCGCCAGCAGCTTGGGTGCGGGAGAGGTGGCAGATACGCAGTATTTT. As protein: CASSLGAGEVADTQYF.

The rearrangement joins TRBV7-9 to TRBJ2-1; 10 positions match TRBD2. Germline lookup yields CDR1 SEHNR and CDR2 FQNEAQ (reference sequence). V shed 2 bases, J shed 9 bases, and the junction held 4 bases outside the gene matches. The CDR3 loop spans 14 amino acids. The CDR3 loop reads CASSLSGGAPEQFF. CDR3 bases: TGTGCCAGCAGCTTAAGCGGGGGGGCCCCTGAGCAGTTCTTC.

J is TRBJ2-3 and V is TRBV12-3 or TRBV12-4; D could derive from TRBD1 or TRBD2 (5 bases each). The length of the CDR3 is 13 residues. With 6 bases removed from V and 1 base from J, the gap between germline ends came to 8 bases. CDR3: CASRRDRTDTQYF. CDR3 sequence (DNA): TGTGCCAGCAGACGGGACCGCACAGATACGCAGTATTTT.

The J gene is TRBJ2-7, the V gene TRBV5-4, with 8 bases matching TRBD2. The V segment lost 9 bases and the J segment 0 bases; nucleotides outside the gene matches: 11. Germline CDR1 SGHNT, CDR2 YYREEE (reference sequence). This CDR3 spans 15 amino acids. Written as DNA, the CDR3 is TGTGCCACCCGGCCCGGGGGGGCGAGCTCCTACGAGCAGTACTTC. This gives the protein CATRPGGASSYEQYF. The whole variable domain, remainder taken from reference TRBV5-4 and TRBJ2-7, is ETGVTQSPTHLIKTRGQQVTLRCSSQSGHNTVSWYQQALGQGPQFIFQYYREEENGRGNFPPRFSGLQFPNYSSELNVNALELDDSALYLCATRPGGASSYEQYFGPGTRLTVT.

The rearrangement uses TRBV3-1 (or the pseudogene TRBV3-2) and TRBJ1-4; TRBD1 agrees at 9 bases. The CDR3 is made up of 14 amino acids. Germline V gene sequence: CDR1 LGHDT, CDR2 YNNKEL (reference sequence). Trimming removed 8 bases from V and 7 bases from J; junction bases left unmatched: 8. The CDR3 reads CASCGTGLCEKLFF. DNA for the CDR3: TGTGCCAGCTGTGGGACAGGGTTGTGTGAAAAACTGTTTTTT.

This clone was detected many times. The chain is built from TRBV2 and TRBJ1-4; 7 nucleotides agree with TRBD1. This CDR3 has 13 residues. V shed 8 bases and J 8 bases; nucleotides not matched to a gene: 8. Germline V CDR1 and CDR2: SNHLY, FYNNEI. This CDR3 is CASGGTAREKLFF. In DNA, the CDR3 is TGTGCCAGCGGAGGGACAGCACGGGAAAAACTGTTTTTT.

The chain combines TRBV6-4 with TRBJ1-6, with D unresolved. Germline CDR1 reads MRHNA; CDR2 reads SNTAGT. This CDR3 region has 14 residues. The ends were cut back, 0 bases at V and 7 bases at J, with 7 bases in the middle. CDR3 sequence (DNA): TGTGCCAGCAGTGACTCGAGTTCCAATTCACCCCTCCACTTT. Its translation: CASSDSSSNSPLHF.

CDR3 loop: CASRSNRGRTDTQYF. CDR3 sequence (DNA): TGTGCCAGCAGAAGTAACAGGGGACGCACAGATACGCAGTATTTT. The chain is built from TRBV2 and TRBJ2-3, with 7 bases that match TRBD1. The trim removed 6 bases at V and 1 base at J, leaving 7 bases unmatched. This CDR3 is built from 15 residues. Germline V gives CDR1 SNHLY, CDR2 FYNNEI.

In this sample, this clone turned up a few times. The chain employs TRBV27 and TRBJ2-7, with D unresolved. Germline CDR1 is MNHEY and CDR2 is SMNVEV (reference sequence). This CDR3 has 15 amino acids. Trimming took 5 bases from V and 2 from J, leaving 16 bases between them. CDR3 sequence (DNA): TGTGCCAGCAGTCCCCCGGCCGTGACGGCCTACGAGCAGTACTTC. It translates to CASSPPAVTAYEQYF.

This chain joins TRBV24-1 and TRBJ2-7, with D perhaps being TRBD1 or TRBD2 (7 bases each). V was shortened by 2 bases and J by 1 base, with 11 bases between the two germline ends. The CDR3 is made up of 15 amino acids. Germline CDR1 and CDR2: KGHDR and SFDVKD. Written as DNA, the CDR3 is TGTGCCACCAGTGATTCAGGGGGGGCTTCCTACGAGCAGTACTTC. Its protein product is CATSDSGGASYEQYF.

V and J are TRBV29-1 and TRBJ1-2; possibly TRBD1 for D (5 bases). The germline gives CDR1 SQVTM, CDR2 ANQGSEA. The CDR3 consists of 15 residues. V was trimmed by 0 bases and J by 5 bases, leaving 16 bases between them. DNA of the CDR3: TGCAGCGTTGAAGACGGCGCGGGACGACGGTATGGCTACACCTTC. Amino acids: CSVEDGAGRRYGYTF. Using reference TRBV29-1 and TRBJ1-2 for the parts outside the CDR3, the full variable domain is SAVISQKPSRDICQRGTSLTIQCQVDSQVTMMFWYRQQPGQSLTLIATANQGSEATYESGFVIDKFPISRPNLTFSTLTVSNMSPEDSSIYLCSVEDGAGRRYGYTFGSGTRLTVV.

This sequence joins TRBV29-1 and TRBJ2-5; 8 bases align to TRBD1. The CDR3 length is 13 residues. Germline V gene sequence: CDR1 SQVTM, CDR2 ANQGSEA. Losses at the gene ends were 8 bases for V and 5 bases for J; bases not matched to a gene: 10. CDR3 bases: TGCAGCACAGCCCAGGGGGCGGGGGAGACCCAGTACTTC. Translated, it gives CSTAQGAGETQYF.

This chain uses TRBV19 with TRBJ2-1; 13 bases fit TRBD2. V shed 5 bases, J shed 0 bases, and the junction held 22 bases outside the gene matches. The length of the CDR3 is 23 residues. Germline loops: CDR1 LNHDA, CDR2 SQIVND (reference sequence). The CDR3 DNA sequence: TGTGCCAGTAGTTCGGGACTAGCGGGGCTGATACCCACCCCGAACACCTCCTACAATGAGCAGTTCTTC. This sequence encodes CASSSGLAGLIPTPNTSYNEQFF.

The chain carries TRBV4-1 and TRBJ1-4; the D is unclear. Germline lookup yields CDR1 MGHRA and CDR2 YSYEKL. The CDR3 is 14 residues long. The ends were cut back, 7 bases at V and 5 bases at J, with 14 bases in the middle. CDR3 nucleotide sequence: TGCGCCAGCAACCTGGCCTACGGAAATGAAAAACTGTTTTTT. Amino acid sequence: CASNLAYGNEKLFF.